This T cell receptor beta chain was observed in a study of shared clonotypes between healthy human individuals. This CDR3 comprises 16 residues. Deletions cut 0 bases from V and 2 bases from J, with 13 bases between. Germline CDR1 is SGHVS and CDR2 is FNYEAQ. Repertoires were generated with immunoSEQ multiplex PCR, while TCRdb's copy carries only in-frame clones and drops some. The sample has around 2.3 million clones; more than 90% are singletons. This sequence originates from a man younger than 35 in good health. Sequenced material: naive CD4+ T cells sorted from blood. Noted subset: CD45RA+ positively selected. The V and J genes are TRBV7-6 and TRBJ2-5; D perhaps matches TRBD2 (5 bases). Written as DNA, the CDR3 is TGTGCCAGCAGCTTAGCGCTACGGGAAGATCAAGAGACCCAGTACTTC. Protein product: CASSLALREDQETQYF.